The present T cell receptor (beta chain) was sequenced within a study of blood T cell repertoires in COVID-19. Study as a whole: Samples representing acute and convalescent COVID-19 were sourced from the United States, Italy and Spain.

Germline-derived CDR1 and CDR2 are MNHEY and SVGAGI. The CDR3 is 15 amino acids. The V and J ends lost 4 bases and 10 bases, in that order; junction bases with no gene match: 10. Authors' processing steps: Reference gene primer amplification in the assay estimated nucleated cell counts. Assay: immunoSEQ multiplex PCR; the TCRdb copy retains only in-frame clones and omits some. That table gives V, J and clone size, and the DNA gave D and trimming. Here the sample spans approximately 190,000 clones, about four fifths being singletons. This sequence was found in a middle-aged woman with acute or convalescent COVID-19. This chain uses TRBV6-5 with TRBJ2-1, with 10 bases matching TRBD1. Sample: peripheral blood. CDR3 loop: CASSSHRDRGREQFF. In DNA form, the CDR3 reads TGTGCCAGCAGTTCCCACCGGGACAGGGGTCGGGAGCAGTTCTTC.